The 24 T cell receptor beta chains given below trace back to one sample, sequenced in a study of T cells in localized non-small cell lung cancer. Clones were sequenced by immunoSEQ multiplex PCR, and TCRdb holds only the in-frame ones, with some missing. Found here are about 48,000 clones, 60% to 85% of them singletons; the top ten hold about a sixth. This specimen consisted of peripheral blood, obtained before any cancer treatment. These receptors were collected from a man aged 40-75 years with stage I squamous cell lung carcinoma.

The chain recombines TRBV4-2 with TRBJ2-7; 9 positions agree with TRBD1. Germline CDR1 LGHNA, CDR2 YNFKEQ. The CDR3 is made up of 16 amino acids. V gave up 1 base and J gave up 0 bases; unmatched junction bases: 4. CDR3 bases: TGTGCCAGCAGCCAAGCGGGACAGGGTTTCTCCTACGAGCAGTACTTC. This gives the protein CASSQAGQGFSYEQYF.

V usage is TRBV7-3 and J usage is TRBJ2-7; D perhaps matches TRBD2 (5 bases). Germline lookup yields CDR1 SGHTA and CDR2 FQGTGA. The CDR3 is 15 amino acids. V was pared by 2 bases and J by 0 bases, with 11 bases between. This CDR3 reads CASSLSSLSSYEQYF. CDR3 nucleotides: TGTGCCAGCAGCTTATCTAGCTTGTCCTCCTACGAGCAGTACTTC.

This chain uses TRBV6-5 with TRBJ1-1, with TRBD1 as a possible D gene (5 bases). Trimming cost V 4 bases and J 7 bases, with 19 bases left between them. The germline V gene encodes CDR1 MNHEY and CDR2 SVGAGI. The CDR3 sequence is 15 residues long. The CDR3 coding sequence is TGTGCCAGCAGTTTTCAGAACAGGCCCGGGGGTGAAGCTTTCTTT. As protein: CASSFQNRPGGEAFF.

This clone was recorded many times. The chain combines TRBV7-2 with TRBJ2-2; 10 nucleotides align to TRBD2. The junction had 1 base not matched to a gene; V was cut back by 5 bases and J by 1 base. Germline V gene data show CDR1 as SGHTA and CDR2 as FQGNSA. The CDR3 totals 15 residues. The CDR3 loop reads CASSRLAGNTGELFF. CDR3 in DNA: TGTGCCAGCAGCCGACTAGCGGGGAACACCGGGGAGCTGTTTTTT.

The table lists this clone with a count of one. The chain is built from TRBV9 and TRBJ1-3, with a tentative D call TRBD1 (6 bases). The CDR3 consists of 14 residues. The V and J ends lost 1 base and 4 bases respectively, with 9 bases between them. The germline CDR1 and CDR2 sequences are SGDLS and YYNGEE. CDR3 DNA sequence: TGTGCCAGCAGCGTACAGGGGCAGGGAAACACCATATATTTT. This translates into CASSVQGQGNTIYF. Combining the CDR3 with reference TRBV9 and TRBJ1-3 gives the whole variable domain DSGVTQTPKHLITATGQRVTLRCSPRSGDLSVYWYQQSLDQGLQFLIQYYNGEERAKGNILERFSAQQFPDLHSELNLSSLELGDSALYFCASSVQGQGNTIYFGEGSWLTVV.

The J gene is TRBJ2-2, the V gene TRBV13, with D perhaps TRBD2 (6 bases). Trimming took off 3 bases at V and 0 bases at J, with 11 bases between the two ends. CDR3 length: 16 residues. CDR1 is PRHDT, CDR2 FYEKMQ, per germline (reference sequence). CDR3 amino acids: CASSLSLAANTGELFF. The CDR3 DNA is TGTGCCAGCAGCTTGTCACTAGCTGCGAACACCGGGGAGCTGTTTTTT.

This sequence joins TRBV4-3 and TRBJ1-2; no firm D call. This CDR3 region has 13 residues. V was shortened by 5 bases and J by 4 bases, with 11 bases between the two germline ends. Looked up from germline, CDR1 is LGHNA and CDR2 is YSLEER. CDR3 nucleotide sequence: TGCGCCAGCAGCGCACAAAACGGCTATGGCTACACCTTC. It translates to CASSAQNGYGYTF.

The V call is TRBV5-1, the J call TRBJ2-7, with 7 bases fitting TRBD1. CDR1 is SGHRS, CDR2 YFSETQ, per germline. The CDR3 contains 16 residues. The V gene end was trimmed by 2 bases and the J gene end by 0 bases; junction bases not matched to a gene: 8. CDR3 sequence reads: CASSFTRTGPSYEQYF. CDR3 nucleotide sequence: TGCGCCAGCAGCTTTACGAGGACAGGACCCTCCTACGAGCAGTACTTC.

This sequence joins TRBV2 and TRBJ1-4; 7 nucleotides match TRBD1. CDR1 SNHLY and CDR2 FYNNEI come from the germline V gene. This CDR3 comprises 15 residues. With V trimmed by 0 bases and J by 8 bases, 6 bases remained unmatched. The CDR3 sequence is CASSEARQGYEKLFF. DNA of the CDR3: TGTGCCAGCAGTGAAGCGAGACAGGGTTACGAAAAACTGTTTTTT.

The sample holds many counts of this clone. The chain joins TRBV7-8 to TRBJ2-1; a weak D match, TRBD2 (5 bases). The CDR3 is made up of 16 amino acids. Germline V gene lookup returns CDR1 SGHVS and CDR2 FQNEAQ. Trimming pared 5 bases from V and 0 bases from J, leaving 14 bases between. DNA for the CDR3: TGTGCCAGCAGCCCGCGGACTGCAAGCTCCTACAATGAGCAGTTCTTC. This sequence encodes CASSPRTASSYNEQFF.

The chain has TRBV21-1 and TRBJ2-3; the D call of TRBD1 is as the table states it, not checked on the DNA. TRBV21-1 is given as a pseudogene. This CDR3 spans 14 amino acids. This CDR3 is CASTGDMGTDTQYF. CDR3 coding DNA: TGTGCCAGCACCGGGGACATGGGCACAGATACGCAGTATTTT.

The chain is built from TRBV9 and TRBJ1-4, with D maybe TRBD1 (5 bases). Trimming pared 0 bases from V and 1 base from J, leaving 7 bases between. Germline V gene lookup returns CDR1 SGDLS and CDR2 YYNGEE. The CDR3 contains 15 residues. The CDR3 coding sequence is TGTGCCAGCAGCGTAGTGGGGGAAACTAATGAAAAACTGTTTTTT. Protein: CASSVVGETNEKLFF.

The chain carries TRBV28 and TRBJ1-2; 7 bases agree with TRBD1. V lost 6 bases, J lost 0 bases, and 1 base stayed unmatched. CDR1 MDHEN and CDR2 SYDVKM come from the germline V gene. The CDR3 sequence is 13 residues long. The CDR3 DNA sequence: TGTGCCAGCAGCGGGACAGCTAACTATGGCTACACCTTC. Protein product: CASSGTANYGYTF.

The rearrangement uses TRBV6-1 and TRBJ2-3, with 7 nucleotides matching TRBD2. CDR1 and CDR2 from the germline V gene are MNHNS and SASEGT. V gave up 0 bases and J gave up 2 bases; unmatched junction bases: 2. The CDR3 extends over 15 amino acids. The CDR3 region is CASSEAGDYTDTQYF. CDR3 DNA: TGTGCCAGCAGTGAAGCGGGGGACTACACAGATACGCAGTATTTT.

The V and J genes are TRBV4-2 and TRBJ1-2; the match to TRBD1 covers 7 bases. CDR3 length equals 16 residues. Germline lookup yields CDR1 LGHNA and CDR2 YNFKEQ. Unmatched junction bases numbered 8, after V lost 0 bases and J lost 4 bases. The DNA for the CDR3 is TGTGCCAGCAGCCAAGATAACAGGGGCTCGGGCTATGGCTACACCTTC. As protein: CASSQDNRGSGYGYTF.

This clone turned up a few times. The V call is TRBV7-9, the J call TRBJ1-2; 7 bases align to TRBD1. V trimming: 5 bases; J trimming: 4 bases; junction bases outside the gene matches: 13. The CDR3 consists of 16 residues. The germline V gene has CDR1 SEHNR and CDR2 FQNEAQ (reference sequence). The CDR3 bases are TGTGCCAGCAGCACCGACCGGGACAGCCACCTCTATGGCTACACCTTC. It encodes CASSTDRDSHLYGYTF.

This chain links TRBV7-2 with TRBJ2-1; no reliable D call. This CDR3 is 14 amino acids long. The germline V gene encodes CDR1 SGHTA and CDR2 FQGNSA. Trimming pared 6 bases from V and 1 base from J, leaving 10 bases between. The CDR3 is CASRPPESYNEQFF. The DNA for the CDR3 is TGTGCCAGCAGACCCCCGGAATCCTACAATGAGCAGTTCTTC.

V is TRBV30 and J is TRBJ2-2; D ambiguous. The CDR3 is 14 residues long. Germline CDR1 reads GTSNPN; CDR2 reads SVGIG (reference sequence). Between the trimmed V and J ends, which lost 4 bases and 0 bases, there was a span of 9 bases. The CDR3 protein is CAWNLFPNTGELFF. In nucleotides, the CDR3 is TGTGCCTGGAATCTCTTCCCGAACACCGGGGAGCTGTTTTTT. The full variable domain, completed using reference TRBV30 and TRBJ2-2, is SQTIHQWPATLVQPVGSPLSLECTVEGTSNPNLYWYRQAAGRGLQLLFYSVGIGQISSEVPQNLSASRPQDRQFILSSKKLLLSDSGFYLCAWNLFPNTGELFFGEGSRLTVL.

The rearrangement uses TRBV7-3 and TRBJ2-3; 11 nucleotides align to TRBD2. Germline CDR1 reads SGHTA; CDR2 reads FQGTGA. The V segment lost 2 bases and the J segment 1 base; nucleotides outside the gene matches: 2. This CDR3 is 16 amino acids long. In nucleotides, the CDR3 is TGTGCCAGCAGCTTACTAGCGGGGGGCCGCACAGATACGCAGTATTTT. This codes for CASSLLAGGRTDTQYF.

This clone turned up a few times. CDR3 nucleotides: TGTGCCAGCAATTCCGGGTCCCTAGCAGGGCCCCAGCATTTT. Translating it yields CASNSGSLAGPQHF. The chain employs TRBV27 and TRBJ1-5; D is ambiguous. Germline CDR1 is MNHEY and CDR2 is SMNVEV (reference sequence). CDR3 length: 14 residues. The ends were cut back, 7 bases at V and 9 bases at J, with 19 bases in the middle.

The chain is built from TRBV30 and TRBJ1-6; weak D call: TRBD1 (5 bases). Deletions cut 1 base from V and 5 bases from J, with 12 bases between. In germline, CDR1 is GTSNPN, CDR2 SVGIG (reference sequence). The CDR3 loop spans 15 amino acids. The CDR3 nucleotides read TGTGCCTGGAGTGGGCAGGGTTTAGATAATTCACCCCTCCACTTT. It yields the protein CAWSGQGLDNSPLHF. Together with reference TRBV30 and TRBJ1-6, the CDR3 gives the full variable domain: SQTIHQWPATLVQPVGSPLSLECTVEGTSNPNLYWYRQAAGRGLQLLFYSVGIGQISSEVPQNLSASRPQDRQFILSSKKLLLSDSGFYLCAWSGQGLDNSPLHFGNGTRLTVT.

This chain joins TRBV5-4 and TRBJ1-4; a weak D match, TRBD1 (5 bases). The CDR3 spans 14 residues. Germline-derived CDR1 and CDR2 are SGHNT and YYREEE (reference sequence). V was clipped by 9 bases and J by 9 bases, with 21 bases between them. The CDR3 spells CATRSVLEGQKLFF. DNA of the CDR3: TGTGCCACCCGATCAGTCCTTGAGGGGCAAAAACTGTTTTTT.

The genes are TRBV18 and TRBJ1-6, with D possibly TRBD1 on 6 matching bases. CDR1 KGHSH and CDR2 LQKENI come from the germline V gene. This CDR3 has 14 residues. V was shortened by 3 bases and J by 7 bases, with 10 bases between the two germline ends. CDR3 region: CASSPGQGNSPLHF. Written as DNA, the CDR3 is TGTGCCAGCTCACCTGGGCAGGGGAATTCACCCCTCCACTTT.

The V and J genes are TRBV6-1 and TRBJ1-1, with TRBD1 identical over 7 bases. V gave up 4 bases and J gave up 1 base; unmatched junction bases: 6. The germline CDR1 and CDR2 sequences are MNHNS and SASEGT. The CDR3 totals 15 residues. CDR3 sequence reads: CASSGRWTGNTEAFF. The CDR3 region has the DNA TGTGCCAGCAGTGGACGTTGGACAGGGAACACTGAAGCTTTCTTT.